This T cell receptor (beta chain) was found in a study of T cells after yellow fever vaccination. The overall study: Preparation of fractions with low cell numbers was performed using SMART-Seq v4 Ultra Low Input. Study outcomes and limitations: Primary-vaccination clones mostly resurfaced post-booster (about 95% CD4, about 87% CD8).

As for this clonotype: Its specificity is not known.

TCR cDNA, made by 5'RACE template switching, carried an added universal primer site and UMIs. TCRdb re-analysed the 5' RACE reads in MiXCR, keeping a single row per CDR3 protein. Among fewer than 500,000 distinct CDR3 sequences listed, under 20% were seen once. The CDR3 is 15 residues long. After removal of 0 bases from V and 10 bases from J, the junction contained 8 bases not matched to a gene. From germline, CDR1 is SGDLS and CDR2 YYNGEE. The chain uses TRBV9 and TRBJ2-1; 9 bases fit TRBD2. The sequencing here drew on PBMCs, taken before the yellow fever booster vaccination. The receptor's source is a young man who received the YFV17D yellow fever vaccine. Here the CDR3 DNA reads TGTGCCAGCAGCGTAGCCGCGGGGGGGGCGAGAGAGCAGTTCTTC. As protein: CASSVAAGGAREQFF.